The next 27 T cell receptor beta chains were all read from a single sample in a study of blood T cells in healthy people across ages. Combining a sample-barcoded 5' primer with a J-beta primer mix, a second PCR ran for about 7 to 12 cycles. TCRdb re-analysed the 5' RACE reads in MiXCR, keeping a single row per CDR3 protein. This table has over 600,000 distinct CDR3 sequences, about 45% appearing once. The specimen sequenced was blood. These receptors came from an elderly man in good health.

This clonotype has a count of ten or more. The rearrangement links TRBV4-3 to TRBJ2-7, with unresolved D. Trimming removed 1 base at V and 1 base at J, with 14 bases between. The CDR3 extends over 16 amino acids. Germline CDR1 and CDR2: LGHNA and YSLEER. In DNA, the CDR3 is TGCGCCAGCAGCCAAGGTCTCCGTGAACGATCCTACGAGCAGTACTTC. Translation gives CASSQGLRERSYEQYF.

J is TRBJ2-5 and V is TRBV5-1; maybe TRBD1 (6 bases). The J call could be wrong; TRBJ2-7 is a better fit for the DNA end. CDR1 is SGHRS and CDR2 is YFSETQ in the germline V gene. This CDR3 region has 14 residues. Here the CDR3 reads CASSKDSPVTEQYF. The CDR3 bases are TGCGCCAGCAGCAAGGACAGTCCGGTTACCGAGCAGTACTTC.

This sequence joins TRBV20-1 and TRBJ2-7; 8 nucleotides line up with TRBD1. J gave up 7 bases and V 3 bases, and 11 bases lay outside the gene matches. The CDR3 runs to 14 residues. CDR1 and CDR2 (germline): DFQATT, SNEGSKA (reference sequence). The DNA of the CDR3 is TGCAGTGCTAGTATGGGGACAGGTGGACTTGAGCAGTACTTC. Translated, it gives CSASMGTGGLEQYF.

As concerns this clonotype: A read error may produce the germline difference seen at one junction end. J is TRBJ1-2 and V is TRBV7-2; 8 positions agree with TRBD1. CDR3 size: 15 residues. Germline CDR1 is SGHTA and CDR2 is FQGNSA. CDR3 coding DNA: TGTGCCAGCAGCTCACGGCCAGGGGGCCTCTATGGTTACACCTTC. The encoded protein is CASSSRPGGLYGYTF.

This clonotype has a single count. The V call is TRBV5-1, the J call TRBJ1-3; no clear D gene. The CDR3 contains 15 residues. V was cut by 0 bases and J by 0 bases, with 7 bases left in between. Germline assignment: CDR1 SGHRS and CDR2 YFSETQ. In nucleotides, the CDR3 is TGCGCCAGCAGCTTGGACGGACCCTCTGGAAACACCATATATTTT. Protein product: CASSLDGPSGNTIYF.

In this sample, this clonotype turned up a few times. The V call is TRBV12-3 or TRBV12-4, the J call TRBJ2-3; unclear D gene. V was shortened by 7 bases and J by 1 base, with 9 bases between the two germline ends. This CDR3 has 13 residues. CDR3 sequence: CASNSFGTDTQYF. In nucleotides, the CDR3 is TGTGCCAGCAATTCGTTTGGCACAGATACGCAGTATTTT.

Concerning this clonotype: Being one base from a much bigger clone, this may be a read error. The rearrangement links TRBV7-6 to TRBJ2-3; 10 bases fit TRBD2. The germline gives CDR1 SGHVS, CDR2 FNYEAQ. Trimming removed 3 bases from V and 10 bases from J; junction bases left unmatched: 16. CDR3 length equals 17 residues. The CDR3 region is CASSLGRGLAGVDAQYF. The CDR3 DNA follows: TGTGCCAGCAGCTTGGGACGGGGTCTAGCGGGAGTGGATGCGCAGTATTTT.

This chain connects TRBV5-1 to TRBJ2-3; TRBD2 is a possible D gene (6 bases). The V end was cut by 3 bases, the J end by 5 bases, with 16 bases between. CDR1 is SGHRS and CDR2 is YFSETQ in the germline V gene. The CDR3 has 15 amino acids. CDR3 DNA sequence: TGCGCCAGCAGCTCCGAAAGCCGGGACTTAGATACGCAGTATTTT. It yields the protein CASSSESRDLDTQYF.

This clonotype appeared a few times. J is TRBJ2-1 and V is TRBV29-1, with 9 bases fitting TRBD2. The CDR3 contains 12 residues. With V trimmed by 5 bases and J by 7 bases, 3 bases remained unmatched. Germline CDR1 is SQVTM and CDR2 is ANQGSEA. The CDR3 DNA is TGCAGCGTTTTCCTAGCGGGAAATGAGCAGTTCTTC. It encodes CSVFLAGNEQFF.

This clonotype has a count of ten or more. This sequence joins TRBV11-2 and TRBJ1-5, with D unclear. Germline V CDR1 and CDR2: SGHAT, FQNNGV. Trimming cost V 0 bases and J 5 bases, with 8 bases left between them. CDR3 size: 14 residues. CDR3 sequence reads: CASSLDGGDQPQHF. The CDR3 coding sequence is TGTGCCAGCAGCTTAGATGGCGGCGATCAGCCCCAGCATTTT.

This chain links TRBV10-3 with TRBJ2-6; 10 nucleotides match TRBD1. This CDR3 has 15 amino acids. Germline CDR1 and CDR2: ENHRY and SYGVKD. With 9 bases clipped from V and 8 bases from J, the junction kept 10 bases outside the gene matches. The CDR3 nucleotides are TGTGCCATTGGGACAGGGGACGCCGGGACCAACGTCCTGACTTTC. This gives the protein CAIGTGDAGTNVLTF.

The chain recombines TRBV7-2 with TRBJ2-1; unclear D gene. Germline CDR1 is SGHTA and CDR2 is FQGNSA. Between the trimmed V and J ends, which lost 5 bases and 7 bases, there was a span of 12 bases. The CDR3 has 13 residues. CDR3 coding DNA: TGTGCCAGCAGCCAGTACGCGGTGAATGAGCAGTTCTTC. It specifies CASSQYAVNEQFF.

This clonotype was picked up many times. The CDR3 nucleotides are TGTGCCAGCAGCTTTTCGGGACAGGGAGAGACCCAGTACTTC. The encoded protein is CASSFSGQGETQYF. The rearrangement joins TRBV7-2 to TRBJ2-5; 9 bases fit TRBD1. CDR3 length: 14 residues. V shed 3 bases and J 4 bases; nucleotides not matched to a gene: 3. Germline V gene sequence: CDR1 SGHTA, CDR2 FQGNSA.

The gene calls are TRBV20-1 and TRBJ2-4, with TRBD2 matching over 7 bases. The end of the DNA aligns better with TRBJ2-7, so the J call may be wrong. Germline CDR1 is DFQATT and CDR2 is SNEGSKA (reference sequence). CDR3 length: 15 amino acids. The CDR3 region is CSARDLGGTSYEQYF. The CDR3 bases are TGCAGTGCTAGAGATCTCGGGGGGACCTCCTACGAGCAGTACTTC.

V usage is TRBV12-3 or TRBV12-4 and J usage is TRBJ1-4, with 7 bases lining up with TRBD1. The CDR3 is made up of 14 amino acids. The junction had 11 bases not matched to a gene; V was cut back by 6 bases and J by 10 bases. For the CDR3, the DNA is TGTGCCAGCAGCCCGGGGCAGGGGGAGGGAAAACTGTTTTTT. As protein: CASSPGQGEGKLFF.

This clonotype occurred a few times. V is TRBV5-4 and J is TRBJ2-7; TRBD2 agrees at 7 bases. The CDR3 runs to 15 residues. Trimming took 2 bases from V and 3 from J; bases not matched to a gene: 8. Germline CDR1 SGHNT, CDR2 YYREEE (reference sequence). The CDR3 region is CASSLGTNQIYEQYF. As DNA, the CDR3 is TGTGCCAGCAGCTTAGGGACTAATCAAATCTACGAGCAGTACTTC.

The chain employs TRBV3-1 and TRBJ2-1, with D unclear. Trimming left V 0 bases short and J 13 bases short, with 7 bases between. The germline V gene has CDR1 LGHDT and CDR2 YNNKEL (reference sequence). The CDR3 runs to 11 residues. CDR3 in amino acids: CASSQDGYQFF. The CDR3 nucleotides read TGTGCCAGCAGCCAAGATGGTTACCAGTTCTTC.

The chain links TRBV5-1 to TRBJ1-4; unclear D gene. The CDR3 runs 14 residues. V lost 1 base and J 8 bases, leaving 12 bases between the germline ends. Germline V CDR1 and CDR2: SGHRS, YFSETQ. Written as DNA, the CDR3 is TGCGCCAGCAGCTTGAGCGCTACGGGGGAAAAACTGTTTTTT. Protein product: CASSLSATGEKLFF. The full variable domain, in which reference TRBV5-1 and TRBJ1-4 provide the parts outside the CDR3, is KAGVTQTPRYLIKTRGQQVTLSCSPISGHRSVSWYQQTPGQGLQFLFEYFSETQRNKGNFPGRFSGRQFSNSRSEMNVSTLELGDSALYLCASSLSATGEKLFFGSGTQLSVL.

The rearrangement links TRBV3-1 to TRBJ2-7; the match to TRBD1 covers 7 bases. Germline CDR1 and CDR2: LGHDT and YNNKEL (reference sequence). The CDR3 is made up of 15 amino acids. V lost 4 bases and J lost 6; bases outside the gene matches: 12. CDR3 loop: CASSPQTGQFAEQYF. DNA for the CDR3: TGTGCCAGCAGCCCTCAAACGGGACAGTTTGCCGAGCAGTACTTC.

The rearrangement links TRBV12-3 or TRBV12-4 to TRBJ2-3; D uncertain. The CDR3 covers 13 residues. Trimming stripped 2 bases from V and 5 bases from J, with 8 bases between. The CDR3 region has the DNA TGTGCCAGCAGTTTAATCCGGGTAGATACGCAGTATTTT. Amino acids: CASSLIRVDTQYF.

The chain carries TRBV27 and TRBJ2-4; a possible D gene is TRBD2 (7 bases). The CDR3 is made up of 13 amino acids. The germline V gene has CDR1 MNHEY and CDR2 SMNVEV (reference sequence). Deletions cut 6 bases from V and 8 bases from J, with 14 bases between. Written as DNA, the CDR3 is TGTGCCAGCAGGGTACTAGGGGGGGACATTCAGTACTTC. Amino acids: CASRVLGGDIQYF.

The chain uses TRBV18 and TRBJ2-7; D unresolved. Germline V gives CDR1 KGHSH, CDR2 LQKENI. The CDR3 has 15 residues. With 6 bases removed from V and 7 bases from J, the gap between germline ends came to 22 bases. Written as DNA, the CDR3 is TGTGCCAGCTCCCCCGCGAGTCCAGGTTTGGGTGAGCAGTACTTC. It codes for CASSPASPGLGEQYF.

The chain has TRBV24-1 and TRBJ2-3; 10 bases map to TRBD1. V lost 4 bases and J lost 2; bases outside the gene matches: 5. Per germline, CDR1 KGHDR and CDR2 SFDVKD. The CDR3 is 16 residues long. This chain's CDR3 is CATSDGTGANTDTQYF. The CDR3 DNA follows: TGTGCCACCAGTGACGGGACAGGGGCCAACACAGATACGCAGTATTTT.

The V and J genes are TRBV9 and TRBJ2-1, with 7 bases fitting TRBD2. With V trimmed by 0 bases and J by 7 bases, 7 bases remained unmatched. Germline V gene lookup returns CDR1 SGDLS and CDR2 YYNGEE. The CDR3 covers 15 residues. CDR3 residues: CASSVGGGLGNEQFF. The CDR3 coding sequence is TGTGCCAGCAGCGTAGGCGGGGGTCTGGGGAATGAGCAGTTCTTC.

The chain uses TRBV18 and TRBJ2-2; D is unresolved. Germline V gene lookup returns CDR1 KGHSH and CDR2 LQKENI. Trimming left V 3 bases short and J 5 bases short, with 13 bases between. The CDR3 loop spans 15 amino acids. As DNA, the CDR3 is TGTGCCAGCTCACCCGGAGCAGATCCTACCGGGGAGCTGTTTTTT. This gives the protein CASSPGADPTGELFF.

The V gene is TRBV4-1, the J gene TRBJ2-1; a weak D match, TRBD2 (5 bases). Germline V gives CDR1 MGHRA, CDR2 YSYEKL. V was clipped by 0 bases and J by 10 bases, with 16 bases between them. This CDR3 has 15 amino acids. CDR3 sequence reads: CASSQDLWLAREQFF. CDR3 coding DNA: TGCGCCAGCAGCCAAGATCTATGGCTAGCTCGCGAGCAGTTCTTC.

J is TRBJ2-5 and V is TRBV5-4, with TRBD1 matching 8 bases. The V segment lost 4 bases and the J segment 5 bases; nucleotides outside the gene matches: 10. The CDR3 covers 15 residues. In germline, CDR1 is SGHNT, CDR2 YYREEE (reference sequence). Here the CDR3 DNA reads TGTGCCAGCAGCCTTAAGACAGGGGTTCGGGAGACCCAGTACTTC. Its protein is CASSLKTGVRETQYF.